This T cell receptor beta chain was identified during a study of Ad26.COV2.S vaccination and SARS-CoV-2 variants. As for treatment: over 15 received Ad26.COV2.S at low or high dose, single or two shots; five or six received placebo; per-sample allocation not given. Sampling took place 63 days after the first vaccine or placebo injection. The protocol was immunoSEQ multiplex PCR, while the TCRdb copy is restricted to in-frame clones and leaves out a portion. The repertoire holds almost 400,000 clones, with about 89% as singletons. Germline loops: CDR1 WSHSY, CDR2 SAAADI. V shed 4 bases and J 5 bases; nucleotides not matched to a gene: 13. The CDR3 covers 16 residues.

This chain joins TRBV10-2 and TRBJ2-5, with 7 bases fitting TRBD2. The sequence was obtained from a person aged 18-60 years who received the Ad26.COV2.S COVID-19 vaccine or a placebo. The specimen was peripheral blood, collected in a trial of Ad26.COV2.S vaccine versus placebo. For the CDR3, the DNA is TGCGCCAGCAGTGGAGAATGGGGGGGTTTAGGGGAGACCCAGTACTTC. It is translated as CASSGEWGGLGETQYF.